One and the same sample provided the 19 T cell receptor beta chains below, sequenced in a study of shared clonotypes between healthy human individuals. Using immunoSEQ multiplex PCR, the repertoire was profiled, and TCRdb retains in-frame clones only, with some absent. The sample carries some 1.4 million clones, around 97% recorded once. Material: naive CD4+ T cells sorted from blood. Subset in this sample: CD45RA+ positively selected. Source of these receptors: a man aged 25 to 40 in good health.

The rearrangement uses TRBV19 and TRBJ2-2, with TRBD2 as a possible D gene (6 bases). V was pared by 7 bases and J by 4 bases, with 16 bases between. CDR1 is LNHDA, CDR2 SQIVND, per germline (reference sequence). This CDR3 region has 15 residues. The CDR3 DNA reads as TGTGCCAGTAAAGTGCGACTAGTTGGCACCGGGGAGCTGTTTTTT. Translating it yields CASKVRLVGTGELFF.

The chain carries TRBV27 and TRBJ1-2; 7 bases match TRBD1. Germline lookup yields CDR1 MNHEY and CDR2 SMNVEV (reference sequence). The CDR3 covers 17 residues. The V gene end was trimmed by 2 bases and the J gene end by 4 bases; junction bases not matched to a gene: 13. CDR3 in DNA: TGTGCCAGCAGTTTAATTCCGGGAGGGGGCAGCGGCTATGGCTACACCTTC. As protein: CASSLIPGGGSGYGYTF.

The chain is built from TRBV5-1 and TRBJ2-7; D is perhaps TRBD1 (6 bases). The CDR3 contains 14 residues. Per the germline V gene, CDR1 is SGHRS and CDR2 is YFSETQ. V shed 4 bases and J shed 1 base, with 12 bases lying between them. DNA of the CDR3: TGCGCCAGCAGCACTACGGGACATTCCTACGAGCAGTACTTC. This sequence encodes CASSTTGHSYEQYF.

The chain combines TRBV5-1 with TRBJ2-1, with a weak D call TRBD2 (6 bases). The CDR3 runs 15 residues. V shed 4 bases and J shed 2 bases, with 13 bases lying between them. In germline, CDR1 is SGHRS, CDR2 YFSETQ. Here the CDR3 reads CASSRTGVTYNEQFF. For the CDR3, the DNA is TGCGCCAGCAGCCGTACGGGGGTAACCTACAATGAGCAGTTCTTC.

This clone was seen just once. Other DNA sequences in this sample translate to the same CDR3. V is TRBV9 and J is TRBJ2-7, with 8 nucleotides matching TRBD1. Trimming removed 3 bases from V and 6 bases from J; junction bases left unmatched: 2. Germline CDR1 reads SGDLS; CDR2 reads YYNGEE. The CDR3 spans 12 residues. The CDR3: CASSGTGSEQYF. The CDR3 DNA follows: TGTGCCAGCAGCGGGACAGGGTCCGAGCAGTACTTC.

The CDR3 here is CASSRDRGATEAFF. Written as DNA, the CDR3 is TGCGCCAGCAGCCGGGACAGGGGAGCCACTGAAGCTTTCTTT. This chain connects TRBV5-1 to TRBJ1-1; 10 nucleotides align to TRBD1. CDR1 is SGHRS, CDR2 YFSETQ, per germline. Trimming at V came to 4 bases and at J to 4 bases, leaving 4 bases not matched to a gene. This CDR3 is built from 14 residues.

V usage is TRBV19 and J usage is TRBJ1-5; no clear D gene. This CDR3 has 15 amino acids. Trimming cost V 0 bases and J 1 base, with 7 bases left between them. Germline V CDR1 and CDR2: LNHDA, SQIVND (reference sequence). CDR3 sequence: CASSIDLLSNQPQHF. In DNA form, the CDR3 reads TGTGCCAGTAGTATAGATCTCTTAAGCAATCAGCCCCAGCATTTT.

The J gene is TRBJ2-3, the V gene TRBV10-1; either TRBD1 or TRBD2 may supply D (5 bases each). The CDR3 covers 18 residues. Germline CDR1 reads WNHNN; CDR2 reads SYGVQD (reference sequence). Trimming stripped 0 bases from V and 0 bases from J, with 16 bases between. CDR3 sequence (DNA): TGCGCCAGCAGTGAGTCGATTGGGGCGGGCCCTAGCACAGATACGCAGTATTTT. Its translation is CASSESIGAGPSTDTQYF.

V and J are TRBV28 and TRBJ1-2; 7 positions agree with TRBD1. CDR3 length: 17 residues. CDR1 and CDR2 from the germline V gene are MDHEN and SYDVKM. Trimming removed 5 bases from V and 8 bases from J; junction bases left unmatched: 20. Written as DNA, the CDR3 is TGTGCCAGCAGTCCCGGGACAGAGCAACAGTTCGTCGGGGGCTACACCTTC. Encoded protein: CASSPGTEQQFVGGYTF.

The V call is TRBV10-2, the J call TRBJ2-5; D unclear. The V end lost 6 bases, the J end lost 4 bases, and 6 bases lay between the germline ends. This CDR3 comprises 11 residues. In germline, CDR1 is WSHSY, CDR2 SAAADI. The CDR3 reads CASRERETQYF. CDR3 bases: TGCGCCAGCAGGGAACGAGAGACCCAGTACTTC.

The J gene is TRBJ2-7, the V gene TRBV5-1, with D tentatively TRBD1 or TRBD2 (6 bases each). Trimming left V 3 bases short and J 7 bases short, with 23 bases between. The CDR3 length is 16 residues. Germline V gene sequence: CDR1 SGHRS, CDR2 YFSETQ. CDR3 sequence reads: CASSSLAGGPLEEQYF. In DNA form, the CDR3 reads TGCGCCAGCAGCTCGCTGGCCGGGGGCCCCTTGGAGGAGCAGTACTTC.

The chain couples TRBV25-1 to TRBJ1-5; D might be TRBD1 (5 bases). V dropped 3 bases and J dropped 1 base, with 13 bases sitting between them. This CDR3 has 16 residues. Germline V gene lookup returns CDR1 MGHDK and CDR2 SYGVNS. The CDR3 DNA is TGTGCCAGCAGTGAGGCTGGGGCGGGAAGCAATCAGCCCCAGCATTTT. It encodes CASSEAGAGSNQPQHF.

This clone was picked up one time. J is TRBJ2-7 and V is TRBV2; 8 bases align to TRBD1. Germline V lookup: CDR1 SNHLY, CDR2 FYNNEI. The CDR3 is 14 amino acids. With V trimmed by 7 bases and J by 5 bases, 10 bases remained unmatched. The CDR3 sequence: CASKEDRVDNEQYF. The CDR3 DNA reads as TGTGCCAGCAAAGAGGACAGGGTGGATAACGAGCAGTACTTC.

The rearrangement joins TRBV9 to TRBJ2-4, with D tentatively TRBD1 (6 bases). The CDR3 contains 13 residues. Trimming stripped 1 base from V and 12 bases from J, with 14 bases between. Germline lookup yields CDR1 SGDLS and CDR2 YYNGEE. The CDR3 reads CASSVIGGQDQYF. CDR3 DNA: TGTGCCAGCAGCGTAATTGGGGGCCAGGATCAGTACTTC.

Comments on this clone: Distinct nucleotide sequences in the sample also encode this CDR3. The V and J genes are TRBV9 and TRBJ2-2; D is perhaps TRBD2 (5 bases). Trimming cost V 0 bases and J 4 bases, with 10 bases left between them. The CDR3 contains 15 residues. The V gene's germline CDR1 is SGDLS and CDR2 YYNGEE. Here the CDR3 DNA reads TGTGCCAGCAGCGTAGGAGGGCGAGGCACCGGGGAGCTGTTTTTT. Translation gives CASSVGGRGTGELFF.

J is TRBJ2-5 and V is TRBV10-3; TRBD1 matches 10 bases. The CDR3 has 14 residues. Looked up from germline, CDR1 is ENHRY and CDR2 is SYGVKD. The ends lost 4 bases at V and 3 bases at J; junction bases unmatched: 2. CDR3 protein: CAISVGTGEETQYF. The CDR3 DNA is TGTGCCATCAGTGTAGGGACAGGGGAAGAGACCCAGTACTTC.

The chain links TRBV7-9 to TRBJ2-7, with TRBD1 matching over 7 bases. From germline, CDR1 is SEHNR and CDR2 FQNEAQ (reference sequence). V lost 2 bases and J lost 2; bases outside the gene matches: 3. The CDR3 spans 14 residues. CDR3 in amino acids: CASSLTDRPYEQYF. In nucleotides, the CDR3 is TGTGCCAGCAGCTTAACGGACAGGCCCTACGAGCAGTACTTC.

The count of this clone is one. The chain uses TRBV10-3 and TRBJ1-1; possible D gene TRBD1, 6 bases. V lost 6 bases and J lost 5, with 13 bases in between. Germline V CDR1 and CDR2: ENHRY, SYGVKD. The CDR3 has 13 residues. This CDR3 is CAISDRFNTEAFF. Here the CDR3 DNA reads TGTGCCATCAGCGACAGGTTTAATACTGAAGCTTTCTTT.

The chain employs TRBV19 and TRBJ1-5; D ambiguous. This CDR3 has 14 residues. Germline V gene sequence: CDR1 LNHDA, CDR2 SQIVND (reference sequence). Trimming shortened V by 4 bases and J by 7 bases, and 14 bases separated the two germline ends. Here the CDR3 DNA reads TGTGCCAGTAGTAATAGTGGAGGGCCCCAGCCCCAGCATTTT. This gives the protein CASSNSGGPQPQHF.